This TCR beta chain was observed in a study of identical twins. V dropped 6 bases and J dropped 9; count of bases not matched to a gene: 8. Looked up from germline, CDR1 is DFQATT and CDR2 is SNEGSKA (reference sequence). This CDR3 is 13 amino acids long. This clonotype showed up just a few times. TCRdb called the 5' RACE reads again in MiXCR, with one record for every CDR3 protein. The sample contains hundreds of thousands of distinct CDR3 sequences, 15% to 20% of which appear only once. This sample also appeared in a second study, on T cells expressing NK-cell markers. That paper notes: Among several donors, these clonotypes also ranked first in the CD3+CD56-NKG2C+ fraction.

The rearrangement joins TRBV20-1 to TRBJ2-1, with TRBD1 matching over 10 bases. The sequencing sample was made of PBMCs. This clonotype was obtained from a woman under 30 in good health. The CDR3 sequence: CSAAWTGGFEQFF. The CDR3 nucleotides are TGCAGTGCCGCCTGGACAGGGGGTTTTGAGCAGTTCTTC.